The source of this TCR beta chain is a study of early T cells in non-severe SARS-CoV-2 infection. Study details: The authors sequenced bulk RNA from unsorted whole blood, leaving chains unpaired.

Deletions cut 5 bases from V and 5 bases from J, with 27 bases between. The CDR3 is 18 residues long. Per the germline V gene, CDR1 is SGHTA and CDR2 is FQGNSA. At least ten counts were recorded for this clonotype. Researchers attached unique molecular identifiers to individual cDNA molecules. TCRdb re-called the 5' RACE reads with MiXCR, one entry per CDR3 protein. Altogether 32,000 or so distinct CDR3 sequences are present, over 4.5% being singletons, with the ten largest covering roughly 14%. The specimen sequenced was whole blood. This TCR was recovered from an adult who was a healthcare worker with PCR-confirmed SARS-CoV-2 infection or an uninfected control (not recorded which). The rearrangement joins TRBV7-2 to TRBJ2-5; D may be TRBD1 or TRBD2 (5 bases each). The DNA for the CDR3 is TGTGCCAGCAGCCCCCCCTCACACCGGGACGGGCCTCGGGAGACCCAGTACTTC. It translates to CASSPPSHRDGPRETQYF.